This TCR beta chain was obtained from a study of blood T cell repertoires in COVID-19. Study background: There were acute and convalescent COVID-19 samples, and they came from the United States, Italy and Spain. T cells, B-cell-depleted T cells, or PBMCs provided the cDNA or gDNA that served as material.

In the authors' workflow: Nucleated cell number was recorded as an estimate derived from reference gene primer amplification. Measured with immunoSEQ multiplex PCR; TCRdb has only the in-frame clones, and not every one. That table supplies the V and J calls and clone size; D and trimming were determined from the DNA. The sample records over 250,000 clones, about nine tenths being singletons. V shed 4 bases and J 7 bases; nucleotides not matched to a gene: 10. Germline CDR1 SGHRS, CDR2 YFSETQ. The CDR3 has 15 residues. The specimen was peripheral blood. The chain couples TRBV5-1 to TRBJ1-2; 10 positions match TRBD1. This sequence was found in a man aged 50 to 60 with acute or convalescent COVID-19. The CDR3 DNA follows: TGCGCCAGCAGCCTGAGGCCGACAGGGGGCTTTGGCTACACCTTC. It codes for CASSLRPTGGFGYTF.